Following are 23 T cell receptor beta chains from one sample sequenced in a study of lymphopenia after photon versus proton radiotherapy. The table came from immunoSEQ multiplex PCR; TCRdb's copy has only in-frame clones and leaves some out. This table holds just over 25,000 clones, about 85% found once. Sequencing was performed on peripheral blood, taken from a patient treated with photon-based radiotherapy. The receptors here all came from a man under 40 with gastric cancer.

This chain uses TRBV7-4 with TRBJ1-1; D is uncertain. Germline CDR1 and CDR2: SGHVT and SQSDAQ. This CDR3 comprises 15 residues. The ends were cut back, 1 base at V and 5 bases at J, with 14 bases in the middle. Written as DNA, the CDR3 is TGTGCCAGCAGCTTAGTGCCGACTGTAGGGACTGAAGCTTTCTTT. It yields the protein CASSLVPTVGTEAFF.

The chain uses TRBV13 and TRBJ1-1, with TRBD1 matching over 9 bases. CDR3 length equals 15 residues. Germline loops: CDR1 PRHDT, CDR2 FYEKMQ (reference sequence). The V segment lost 2 bases and the J segment 4 bases; nucleotides outside the gene matches: 5. CDR3 residues: CASSLPGQGFTEAFF. In DNA form, the CDR3 reads TGTGCCAGCAGCTTACCGGGACAGGGCTTCACTGAAGCTTTCTTT.

The V call is TRBV19, the J call TRBJ2-3; D is unresolved. Germline V gene sequence: CDR1 LNHDA, CDR2 SQIVND (reference sequence). V was cut by 4 bases and J by 2 bases, with 7 bases left in between. This CDR3 comprises 13 residues. CDR3 DNA sequence: TGTGCCAGTAGTAAAGGATTCACAGATACGCAGTATTTT. This codes for CASSKGFTDTQYF.

The chain recombines TRBV7-2 with TRBJ2-1, with D unclear. Looked up from germline, CDR1 is SGHTA and CDR2 is FQGNSA. With 1 base removed from V and 5 bases from J, the gap between germline ends came to 12 bases. This CDR3 region has 15 residues. This chain's CDR3 is CASSLGPGLDNEQFF. In DNA form, the CDR3 reads TGTGCCAGCAGCTTAGGCCCAGGCCTTGACAATGAGCAGTTCTTC.

The CDR3, as DNA: TGTGCCAGCAGCCTCCAGACAGGCAACTCTGGAAACACCATATATTTT. Protein sequence: CASSLQTGNSGNTIYF. The chain carries TRBV7-2 and TRBJ1-3, with a possible D match to TRBD1 (6 bases). Germline CDR1 SGHTA, CDR2 FQGNSA. The CDR3 loop spans 16 amino acids. Trimming stripped 5 bases from V and 0 bases from J, with 14 bases between.

This clone was seen a single time. The V gene is TRBV28, the J gene TRBJ2-1; 13 nucleotides line up with TRBD2. V dropped 4 bases and J dropped 7; count of bases not matched to a gene: 4. Germline CDR1 and CDR2: MDHEN and SYDVKM. CDR3 length: 15 residues. CDR3 sequence: CASSSGTSGMNEQFF. CDR3 in DNA: TGTGCCAGCAGTTCGGGGACTAGCGGGATGAATGAGCAGTTCTTC.

This chain links TRBV6-6 with TRBJ2-7, with TRBD2 matching 13 bases. The CDR3 extends over 14 amino acids. V was clipped by 6 bases and J by 3 bases; unmatched bases: 2. Germline-derived CDR1 and CDR2 are MNHNY and SVGAGI (reference sequence). The CDR3 nucleotides read TGTGCCAGCAGCACTAGCGGGGGGGTCTACGAGCAGTACTTC. Translated, it gives CASSTSGGVYEQYF.

The CDR3 loop is CASSYIGGDYGYTF. The CDR3 DNA follows: TGTGCCAGCAGTTACATTGGGGGAGACTATGGCTACACCTTC. The chain couples TRBV6-6 to TRBJ1-2; TRBD1 is a possible D gene (5 bases). Between the trimmed V and J ends, which lost 2 bases and 3 bases, there was a span of 10 bases. The germline V gene encodes CDR1 MNHNY and CDR2 SVGAGI (reference sequence). The CDR3 sequence is 14 residues long.

The genes are TRBV19 and TRBJ1-1; tentative D call: TRBD1 (5 bases). The ends were cut back, 2 bases at V and 4 bases at J, with 17 bases in the middle. The CDR3 length is 16 residues. CDR1 LNHDA and CDR2 SQIVND come from the germline V gene (reference sequence). This CDR3 is CASSIPWQGRITEAFF. In nucleotides, the CDR3 is TGTGCCAGTAGTATACCCTGGCAGGGTCGGATCACTGAAGCTTTCTTT.

V and J are TRBV19 and TRBJ2-3; 11 bases fit TRBD2. The CDR3 covers 18 residues. The germline CDR1 and CDR2 sequences are LNHDA and SQIVND (reference sequence). V shed 5 bases, J shed 2 bases, and the junction held 12 bases outside the gene matches. The DNA of the CDR3 is TGTGCCAGTAGTGGGCAGGGGACTAGCGGCACTCTCACAGATACGCAGTATTTT. It is translated as CASSGQGTSGTLTDTQYF. The variable domain in full, with the rest retrieved from reference TRBV19 and TRBJ2-3, is DGGITQSPKYLFRKEGQNVTLSCEQNLNHDAMYWYRQDPGQGLRLIYYSQIVNDFQKGDIAEGYSVSREKKESFPLTVTSAQKNPTAFYLCASSGQGTSGTLTDTQYFGPGTRLTVL.

The chain couples TRBV5-1 to TRBJ2-7; D is perhaps TRBD1 (6 bases). This CDR3 is built from 14 residues. V shed 4 bases and J shed 6 bases, with 17 bases lying between them. Looked up from germline, CDR1 is SGHRS and CDR2 is YFSETQ. For the CDR3, the DNA is TGCGCCAGCAGCCTCCGGGACAAGGCTCTCGAGCAGTACTTC. It encodes CASSLRDKALEQYF. Complete variable domain (other parts from reference TRBV5-1 and TRBJ2-7): KAGVTQTPRYLIKTRGQQVTLSCSPISGHRSVSWYQQTPGQGLQFLFEYFSETQRNKGNFPGRFSGRQFSNSRSEMNVSTLELGDSALYLCASSLRDKALEQYFGPGTRLTVT.

This chain joins TRBV12-5 and TRBJ1-1; D is unresolved. V lost 0 bases, J lost 5 bases, and 10 bases lay in between. The germline V gene encodes CDR1 LGHNT and CDR2 FRNRAP. CDR3 length: 14 residues. CDR3 amino acids: CASGLVGSGTEAFF. In DNA form, the CDR3 reads TGTGCTAGTGGTTTGGTAGGGTCAGGAACTGAAGCTTTCTTT.

This chain uses TRBV28 with TRBJ2-1, with D hard to call. V shed 7 bases and J shed 0 bases, with 10 bases lying between them. From germline, CDR1 is MDHEN and CDR2 SYDVKM. This CDR3 has 14 amino acids. The CDR3 protein is CASKKSSSYNEQFF. The CDR3 coding sequence is TGTGCCAGCAAGAAGTCAAGCTCCTACAATGAGCAGTTCTTC.

The rearrangement links TRBV2 to TRBJ2-7; TRBD1 aligns across 9 bases. Losses at the gene ends were 1 base for V and 12 bases for J; bases not matched to a gene: 10. Looked up from germline, CDR1 is SNHLY and CDR2 is FYNNEI. The CDR3 runs 14 residues. The CDR3 protein is CASSEGRDRAPSYF. The CDR3 DNA sequence: TGTGCCAGCAGTGAAGGAAGGGACAGGGCCCCGTCGTACTTC.

The rearrangement joins TRBV6-6 to TRBJ2-7; TRBD1 or TRBD2 may be the D gene (5 bases each). V gave up 7 bases and J gave up 6 bases, with 22 bases separating them. CDR1 and CDR2 (germline): MNHNY, SVGAGI (reference sequence). This CDR3 has 15 amino acids. CDR3 sequence: CASTPTGHLYAEQYF. The CDR3 DNA sequence: TGTGCCAGCACCCCAACGGGGCACTTATACGCCGAGCAGTACTTC.

The CDR3 sequence is CASSGQHQETQYF. In nucleotides, the CDR3 is TGTGCCAGTAGCGGACAGCACCAAGAGACCCAGTACTTC. This chain joins TRBV19 and TRBJ2-5, with a possible D match to TRBD1 (6 bases). Trimming stripped 6 bases from V and 0 bases from J, with 8 bases between. CDR1 is LNHDA and CDR2 is SQIVND in the germline V gene (reference sequence). The CDR3 spans 13 residues. The entire variable domain, with the rest obtained from reference TRBV19 and TRBJ2-5, is as follows: DGGITQSPKYLFRKEGQNVTLSCEQNLNHDAMYWYRQDPGQGLRLIYYSQIVNDFQKGDIAEGYSVSREKKESFPLTVTSAQKNPTAFYLCASSGQHQETQYFGPGTRLLVL.

V is TRBV6-6 and J is TRBJ2-2, with no clear D. V lost 5 bases, J lost 1 base, and 11 bases lay in between. Germline CDR1 and CDR2: MNHNY and SVGAGI (reference sequence). The CDR3 spans 15 residues. The CDR3 DNA follows: TGTGCCAGCAGTCCTCTTAGACAGAACACCGGGGAGCTGTTTTTT. It codes for CASSPLRQNTGELFF.

The chain couples TRBV5-6 to TRBJ1-2, with no clear D. V gave up 4 bases and J gave up 0 bases, with 7 bases separating them. Germline-derived CDR1 and CDR2 are SGHDT and YYEEEE. CDR3 length: 13 residues. CDR3 coding DNA: TGTGCCAGCAGCGACACCGCTAACTATGGCTACACCTTC. It specifies CASSDTANYGYTF.

This clone was counted once. This chain connects TRBV6-6 to TRBJ1-5, with D hard to call. Trimming cost V 5 bases and J 4 bases, with 6 bases left between them. The CDR3 is made up of 12 amino acids. Germline V gives CDR1 MNHNY, CDR2 SVGAGI (reference sequence). CDR3 nucleotides: TGTGCCAGCAGTCTGAGGAATCAGCCCCAGCATTTT. Translation gives CASSLRNQPQHF.

The rearrangement links TRBV6-1 to TRBJ1-3, with D possibly matching TRBD1 (5 bases). Germline values: CDR1 MNHNS, CDR2 SASEGT. Trimming took 5 bases from V and 4 from J, leaving 12 bases between them. This CDR3 spans 14 amino acids. The CDR3 DNA is TGTGCCAGCAGTCCCGGGGCGGACGGAAACACCATATATTTT. Amino acid sequence: CASSPGADGNTIYF.

This chain links TRBV7-9 with TRBJ2-2; D is unresolved. Germline V gives CDR1 SEHNR, CDR2 FQNEAQ (reference sequence). Trimming took off 1 base at V and 6 bases at J, with 9 bases between the two ends. The CDR3 loop spans 14 amino acids. The CDR3 region has the DNA TGTGCCAGCAGCTTAGACCTAGATCCCGGGGAGCTGTTTTTT. Translating it yields CASSLDLDPGELFF.

This clone was observed once. The V gene is TRBV7-3, the J gene TRBJ2-7; 9 bases are a match to TRBD1. CDR1 SGHTA and CDR2 FQGTGA come from the germline V gene. The CDR3 runs 14 residues. V dropped 2 bases and J dropped 4; count of bases not matched to a gene: 3. CDR3 in amino acids: CASSLLGQGYEQYF. DNA for the CDR3: TGTGCCAGCAGCTTATTGGGACAGGGTTACGAGCAGTACTTC.

The chain carries TRBV6-5 and TRBJ2-1; a possible D gene is TRBD1 (5 bases). The germline V and J ends were trimmed by 2 bases and 4 bases, with 6 bases remaining between them. The germline CDR1 and CDR2 sequences are MNHEY and SVGAGI. The CDR3 consists of 13 residues. CDR3 loop: CASSYDRYNEQFF. CDR3 DNA sequence: TGTGCCAGCAGTTACGACAGATACAATGAGCAGTTCTTC.